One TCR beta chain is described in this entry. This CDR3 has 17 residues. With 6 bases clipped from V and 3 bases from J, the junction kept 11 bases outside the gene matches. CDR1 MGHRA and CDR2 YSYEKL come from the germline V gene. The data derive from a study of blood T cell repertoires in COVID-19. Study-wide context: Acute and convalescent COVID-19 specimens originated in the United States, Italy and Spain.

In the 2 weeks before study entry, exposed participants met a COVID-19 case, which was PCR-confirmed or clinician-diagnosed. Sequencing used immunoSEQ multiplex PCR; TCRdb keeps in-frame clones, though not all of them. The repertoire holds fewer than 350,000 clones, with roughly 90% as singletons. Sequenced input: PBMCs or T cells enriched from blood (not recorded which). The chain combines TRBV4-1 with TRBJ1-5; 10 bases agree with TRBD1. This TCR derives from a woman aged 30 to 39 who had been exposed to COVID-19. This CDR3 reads CASSPGQGLLNNQPQHF. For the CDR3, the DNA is TGCGCCAGCAGTCCGGGACAGGGGCTACTTAACAATCAGCCCCAGCATTTT.